The 9 T cell receptor beta chains presented below share a single source sample, sequenced in a study of T cells in narcolepsy. The protocol was immunoSEQ multiplex PCR, while the TCRdb copy is restricted to in-frame clones and leaves out a portion. The table has tens of thousands of clones, around 90% seen once. Sequenced material: CD45RA- memory CD4+ T cells from PBMCs. The source of these receptors is a human donor with narcolepsy.

This clone was observed a single time. V gene TRBV7-3 combines with J gene TRBJ2-3; 10 bases match TRBD2. This CDR3 comprises 18 residues. Germline CDR1 SGHTA, CDR2 FQGTGA. The V gene end was trimmed by 6 bases and the J gene end by 3 bases; junction bases not matched to a gene: 15. The CDR3 region has the DNA TGTGCCAGCAGTTCCCGGGCCGCCCTAGCGGGAGTGACAGATACGCAGTATTTT. Amino acid sequence: CASSSRAALAGVTDTQYF.

This chain links TRBV9 with TRBJ2-5; 9 nucleotides align to TRBD2. Looked up from germline, CDR1 is SGDLS and CDR2 is YYNGEE. The V and J ends lost 0 bases and 5 bases, in that order; junction bases with no gene match: 8. The CDR3 sequence is 16 residues long. The CDR3 spells CASSVGGRDFRETQYF. Written as DNA, the CDR3 is TGTGCCAGCAGCGTAGGCGGGAGGGACTTCCGGGAGACCCAGTACTTC.

The chain combines TRBV11-3 with TRBJ1-1; D is undetermined. CDR1 is SGHNT and CDR2 is YENEEA in the germline V gene. The CDR3 consists of 12 residues. V was pared by 2 bases and J by 2 bases, with 3 bases between. The CDR3 coding sequence is TGTGCCAGCAGCTTAACTAACACTGAAGCTTTCTTT. It specifies CASSLTNTEAFF. Combining the CDR3 with reference TRBV11-3 and TRBJ1-1 gives the whole variable domain EAGVVQSPRYKIIEKKQPVAFWCNPISGHNTLYWYLQNLGQGPELLIRYENEEAVDDSQLPKDRFSAERLKGVDSTLKIQPAELGDSAVYLCASSLTNTEAFFGQGTRLTVV.

J is TRBJ2-2 and V is TRBV6-6, with a possible D match to TRBD1 (6 bases). The CDR3 contains 16 residues. The germline V and J ends were trimmed by 5 bases and 0 bases, with 13 bases remaining between them. Germline CDR1 is MNHNY and CDR2 is SVGAGI (reference sequence). CDR3 region: CASSPRTVTNTGELFF. Here the CDR3 DNA reads TGTGCCAGCAGTCCCCGGACAGTAACGAACACCGGGGAGCTGTTTTTT.

This chain connects TRBV27 to TRBJ1-6; D is unresolved. With 3 bases removed from V and 10 bases from J, the gap between germline ends came to 7 bases. Looked up from germline, CDR1 is MNHEY and CDR2 is SMNVEV (reference sequence). This CDR3 region has 12 residues. CDR3 region: CASSLGYSPLHF. In DNA, the CDR3 is TGTGCCAGCAGTTTGGGGTACTCACCCCTCCACTTT.

The V call is TRBV6-6, the J call TRBJ2-7, with D perhaps TRBD2 (5 bases). This CDR3 is 13 amino acids long. Germline V lookup: CDR1 MNHNY, CDR2 SVGAGI (reference sequence). V lost 7 bases and J 2 bases, leaving 12 bases between the germline ends. CDR3 sequence: CASKIGSAYEQYF. The DNA for the CDR3 is TGTGCCAGCAAAATTGGTAGCGCCTACGAGCAGTACTTC.

The V call is TRBV28, the J call TRBJ1-1, with D uncertain. The CDR3 loop spans 17 amino acids. Between the trimmed V and J ends, which lost 8 bases and 2 bases, there was a span of 24 bases. Germline V gene data show CDR1 as MDHEN and CDR2 as SYDVKM. In nucleotides, the CDR3 is TGTGCCAGCCCCAAACGCGGGCGGATGGCTGGCAACACTGAAGCTTTCTTT. It is translated as CASPKRGRMAGNTEAFF. The whole variable domain, filled in from reference TRBV28 and TRBJ1-1, reads DVKVTQSSRYLVKRTGEKVFLECVQDMDHENMFWYRQDPGLGLRLIYFSYDVKMKEKGDIPEGYSVSREKKERFSLILESASTNQTSMYLCASPKRGRMAGNTEAFFGQGTRLTVV.

The chain links TRBV2 to TRBJ2-2, with a weak D call TRBD1 (6 bases). This CDR3 region has 14 residues. Germline CDR1 is SNHLY and CDR2 is FYNNEI. V shed 8 bases and J shed 0 bases, with 10 bases lying between them. The CDR3 bases are TGTGCCAGCGGGGACACCGCGAACACCGGGGAGCTGTTTTTT. Its protein product is CASGDTANTGELFF.

The chain recombines TRBV7-2 with TRBJ1-5; no reliable D call. CDR1 is SGHTA and CDR2 is FQGNSA in the germline V gene. CDR3 length: 13 amino acids. The V and J ends lost 3 bases and 6 bases respectively, with 9 bases between them. In nucleotides, the CDR3 is TGTGCCAGCAGCTTTATGGGCTCTCAGCCCCAGCATTTT. As protein: CASSFMGSQPQHF. The whole variable domain, remainder taken from reference TRBV7-2 and TRBJ1-5, is GAGVSQSPSNKVTEKGKDVELRCDPISGHTALYWYRQSLGQGLEFLIYFQGNSAPDKSGLPSDRFSAERTGGSVSTLTIQRTQQEDSAVYLCASSFMGSQPQHFGDGTRLSIL.